The next 10 T cell receptor beta chains were all read from a single sample in a study of early T cells in non-severe SARS-CoV-2 infection. One entry per CDR3 protein, called by TCRdb with MiXCR from the 5' RACE reads. The data show tens of thousands of distinct CDR3 sequences, about 9% seen once. Specimen: whole blood, collected at baseline. Source of these receptors: an adult who was a healthcare worker with PCR-confirmed SARS-CoV-2 infection or an uninfected control (not recorded which).

This clonotype came up many times. V gene TRBV6-4 combines with J gene TRBJ2-1, with D possibly matching TRBD2 (6 bases). CDR3 length: 14 residues. The germline V and J ends were trimmed by 6 bases and 7 bases, with 16 bases remaining between them. The germline V gene has CDR1 MRHNA and CDR2 SNTAGT. The CDR3 loop is CASSPGSGWNEQFF. CDR3 nucleotide sequence: TGTGCCAGCAGCCCGGGGAGCGGGTGGAATGAGCAGTTCTTC.

This clonotype was observed at least ten times. V usage is TRBV12-3 or TRBV12-4 and J usage is TRBJ1-1; possibly TRBD1 for D (5 bases). The germline V and J ends were trimmed by 5 bases and 4 bases, with 14 bases remaining between them. The CDR3 runs 14 residues. The chain's CDR3 is CASSPGAGSTEAFF. CDR3 coding DNA: TGTGCCAGCAGTCCCGGGGCGGGGAGCACTGAAGCTTTCTTT.

In this sample, this clonotype turned up many times. J is TRBJ2-3 and V is TRBV11-2, with 7 bases that match TRBD2. The CDR3 runs 16 residues. CDR1 SGHAT and CDR2 FQNNGV come from the germline V gene. The ends lost 0 bases at V and 5 bases at J; junction bases unmatched: 8. CDR3 nucleotide sequence: TGTGCCAGCAGCTTAGATTATACGGGAGGAGTAGATACGCAGTATTTT. Protein sequence: CASSLDYTGGVDTQYF.

This clonotype was counted ten times or more. The V and J genes are TRBV20-1 and TRBJ2-1; maybe TRBD2 (5 bases). The CDR3 runs to 14 residues. Trimming left V 2 bases short and J 6 bases short, with 14 bases between. Germline values: CDR1 DFQATT, CDR2 SNEGSKA (reference sequence). This CDR3 reads CSARRASLTNEQFF. CDR3 in DNA: TGCAGTGCTAGAAGAGCTAGCCTTACCAATGAGCAGTTCTTC.

About this clonotype: Possible read error: a much larger clone is one base away. The rearrangement uses TRBV4-1 and TRBJ2-7, with a possible D match to TRBD2 (6 bases). Germline CDR1 MGHRA, CDR2 YSYEKL. The length of the CDR3 is 17 residues. The CDR3 region has the DNA TGCGCCAGCGGCCAAGATCGACTAGTAGCAGGCCGCTACGAGCAGTACTTC. Amino acids: CASGQDRLVAGRYEQYF.

This clonotype was seen at least ten times. The V gene is TRBV28, the J gene TRBJ1-1; a weak D match, TRBD1 (5 bases). In germline, CDR1 is MDHEN, CDR2 SYDVKM. The CDR3 extends over 15 amino acids. Between the trimmed V and J ends, which lost 2 bases and 3 bases, there was a span of 13 bases. This CDR3 reads CASSLQGDWDTEAFF. Written as DNA, the CDR3 is TGTGCCAGCAGTTTACAGGGTGATTGGGACACTGAAGCTTTCTTT. The entire variable domain, with the rest obtained from reference TRBV28 and TRBJ1-1, is as follows: DVKVTQSSRYLVKRTGEKVFLECVQDMDHENMFWYRQDPGLGLRLIYFSYDVKMKEKGDIPEGYSVSREKKERFSLILESASTNQTSMYLCASSLQGDWDTEAFFGQGTRLTVV.

Comment on this clonotype: This may be a read error: a much more frequent sequence differs by one nucleotide. The chain joins TRBV28 to TRBJ2-3, with D hard to call. Germline CDR1 MDHEN, CDR2 SYDVKM. CDR3 size: 12 residues. The CDR3 here is CACSLGWDTQYF. As DNA, the CDR3 is TGTGCCTGCAGTTTAGGCTGGGATACGCAGTATTTT.

The chain has TRBV7-9 and TRBJ2-7, with 8 bases matching TRBD2. Germline trimming cut 1 base from V and 5 bases from J; bases unmatched to any gene: 7. The CDR3 extends over 15 amino acids. Per germline, CDR1 SEHNR and CDR2 FQNEAQ (reference sequence). This CDR3 reads CASSLDGGRIHEQYF. Written as DNA, the CDR3 is TGTGCCAGCAGCTTAGACGGCGGGAGGATACACGAGCAGTACTTC. Supplemented by reference TRBV7-9 and TRBJ2-7, the full variable domain reads DTGVSQNPRHKITKRGQNVTFRCDPISEHNRLYWYRQTLGQGPEFLTYFQNEAQLEKSRLLSDRFSAERPKGSFSTLEIQRTEQGDSAMYLCASSLDGGRIHEQYFGPGTRLTVT.

This clonotype was counted at least ten times. The chain carries TRBV19 and TRBJ2-7, with TRBD1 matching 7 bases. This CDR3 is 16 amino acids long. V lost 2 bases and J lost 2; bases outside the gene matches: 9. Germline V gives CDR1 LNHDA, CDR2 SQIVND (reference sequence). The CDR3, as DNA: TGTGCCAGTAGTATATTGCCGGGACAGCGACCCTACGAGCAGTACTTC. It translates to CASSILPGQRPYEQYF.

This clonotype was seen a handful of times. The chain is built from TRBV7-8 and TRBJ2-7; 9 bases align to TRBD2. With V trimmed by 2 bases and J by 2 bases, 10 bases remained unmatched. The CDR3 spans 17 residues. Germline assignment: CDR1 SGHVS and CDR2 FQNEAQ. DNA of the CDR3: TGTGCCAGCAGCTTATTTGGCGGGAGGGCGCTGCCCTACGAGCAGTACTTC. It is translated as CASSLFGGRALPYEQYF.